This passage covers 3 T cell receptor beta chains from one sample sequenced in a study of patients and donors after allogeneic stem cell transplantation. TCRdb independently ran MiXCR on the RT-PCR reads; one entry per CDR3 protein. The table shows more than 75,000 distinct CDR3 sequences, with about 5% occurring only once. Sequencing input: blood, either unsorted or a sorted T cell fraction (not recorded which). All receptors derive from a human donor who was either an allogeneic HSCT recipient or a stem cell or donor lymphocyte infusion donor (not recorded which). It is not recorded whose cells these are; they may come from a transplant donor.

The genes are TRBV29-1 and TRBJ1-2; the D is unclear. Trimming cost V 1 base and J 3 bases, with 6 bases left between them. Per germline, CDR1 SQVTM and CDR2 ANQGSEA. The CDR3 consists of 12 residues. CDR3 in amino acids: CSVEAGDYGYTF. The CDR3 region has the DNA TGCAGCGTTGAAGCTGGGGACTATGGCTACACCTTC. Based on the CDR3 plus reference TRBV29-1 and TRBJ1-2, the full variable domain is SAVISQKPSRDICQRGTSLTIQCQVDSQVTMMFWYRQQPGQSLTLIATANQGSEATYESGFVIDKFPISRPNLTFSTLTVSNMSPEDSSIYLCSVEAGDYGYTFGSGTRLTVV.

The gene calls are TRBV5-4 and TRBJ2-1; 13 nucleotides line up with TRBD2. Germline lookup yields CDR1 SGHNT and CDR2 YYREEE (reference sequence). The CDR3 extends over 15 amino acids. J was trimmed by 8 bases and V by 5 bases; bases with no gene match: 7. CDR3 sequence reads: CASRRTSGGAYEQFF. The CDR3 DNA reads TGTGCCAGCAGACGTACTAGCGGGGGGGCCTATGAGCAGTTCTTC.

This clonotype was picked up many times. The V and J genes are TRBV7-9 and TRBJ2-4, with D unresolved. The CDR3 has 14 amino acids. CDR1 and CDR2 from the germline V gene are SEHNR and FQNEAQ (reference sequence). Trimming pared 1 base from V and 7 bases from J, leaving 11 bases between. CDR3 bases: TGTGCCAGCAGCTTAGACGACTCACGGAACATTCAGTACTTC. Protein sequence: CASSLDDSRNIQYF.